This T cell receptor beta chain was profiled in a study of T cell changes during pregnancy in multiple sclerosis. Comments on this clone: The junction departs from germline at one end; a sequencing error may be responsible.

The assay was immunoSEQ multiplex PCR, and TCRdb's table has in-frame clones only and misses some. The sample contains around 49,000 clones, about 93% of which appear only once. Germline V gene sequence: CDR1 SEHNR, CDR2 FQNEAQ (reference sequence). CDR3 size: 16 residues. The chain couples TRBV7-9 to TRBJ2-1; the match to TRBD2 covers 11 bases. This sequence originates from a female donor in good health, enrolled as a control in a pregnancy study. Sequences were derived from CD4+ T cells from peripheral blood mononuclear cells, sampled after pregnancy. CDR3: CASSLMGTSGNNQQFF. CDR3 nucleotides: TGTGCCAGCAGCTTAATGGGGACTAGCGGTAACAATCAGCAGTTCTTC. The whole variable domain, remainder taken from reference TRBV7-9 and TRBJ2-1, is DTGVSQNPRHKITKRGQNVTFRCDPISEHNRLYWYRQTLGQGPEFLTYFQNEAQLEKSRLLSDRFSAERPKGSFSTLEIQRTEQGDSAMYLCASSLMGTSGNNQQFFGPGTRLTVL.